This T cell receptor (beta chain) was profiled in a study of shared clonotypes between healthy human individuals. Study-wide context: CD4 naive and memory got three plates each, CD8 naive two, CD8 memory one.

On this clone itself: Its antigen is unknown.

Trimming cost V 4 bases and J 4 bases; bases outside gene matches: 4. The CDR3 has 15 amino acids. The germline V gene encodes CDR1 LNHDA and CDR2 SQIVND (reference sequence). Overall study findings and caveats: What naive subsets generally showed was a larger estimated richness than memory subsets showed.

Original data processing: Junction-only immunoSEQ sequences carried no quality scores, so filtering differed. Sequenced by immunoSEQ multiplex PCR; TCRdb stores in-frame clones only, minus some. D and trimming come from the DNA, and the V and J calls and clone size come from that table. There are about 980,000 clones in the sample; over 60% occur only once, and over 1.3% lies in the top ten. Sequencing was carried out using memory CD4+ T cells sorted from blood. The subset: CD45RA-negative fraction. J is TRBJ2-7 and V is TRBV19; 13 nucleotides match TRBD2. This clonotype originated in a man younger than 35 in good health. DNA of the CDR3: TGTGCCAGTAGTACGGGACTAGCGGGAAAGTACGAGCAGTACTTC. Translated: CASSTGLAGKYEQYF.